The 15 T cell receptor beta chains below come from one sample, sequenced in a study of blood T cell repertoires in COVID-19. Generated by immunoSEQ multiplex PCR, the TCRdb table keeps only in-frame clones and is missing some. The sample lists 150,000 or so clones; roughly 80% were seen once. The specimen sequenced was PBMCs or T cells enriched from blood (not recorded which). These TCRs come from a woman between 50 and 59 years old who had recovered from COVID-19.

This chain links TRBV7-9 with TRBJ1-1; perhaps TRBD1 as D (5 bases). CDR3 length: 14 amino acids. V was cut by 4 bases and J by 5 bases, with 14 bases left in between. Germline V CDR1 and CDR2: SEHNR, FQNEAQ (reference sequence). The CDR3 nucleotides are TGTGCCAGCAGCTCCCGCGGGGAGGGGACTGAAGCTTTCTTT. It yields the protein CASSSRGEGTEAFF.

This clone came up once. The CDR3, as DNA: TGCGCCAGCAGCTTCGGTGGTAACAATGAGCAGTTCTTC. This sequence encodes CASSFGGNNEQFF. The genes are TRBV5-1 and TRBJ2-1, with unresolved D. Germline loops: CDR1 SGHRS, CDR2 YFSETQ. V lost 2 bases to trimming and J lost 5 bases, with 8 bases between them. The CDR3 consists of 13 residues.

In its sample, this clone was seen once. This chain uses TRBV2 with TRBJ2-3; D perhaps matches TRBD1 (5 bases). The CDR3 has 11 amino acids. Trimming shortened V by 8 bases and J by 4 bases, and 7 bases separated the two germline ends. Germline loops: CDR1 SNHLY, CDR2 FYNNEI. CDR3 coding DNA: TGTGCCAGCGAACAGGCAGATACGCAGTATTTT. Translation gives CASEQADTQYF.

This clone has a single count. V is TRBV7-2 and J is TRBJ2-1, with 12 bases aligning to TRBD2. V was pared by 3 bases and J by 14 bases, with 8 bases of the junction left unmatched. CDR1 SGHTA and CDR2 FQGNSA come from the germline V gene. The CDR3 sequence is 14 residues long. The CDR3: CASSLGLAGPWKFF. CDR3 bases: TGTGCCAGCAGCTTGGGACTAGCGGGCCCATGGAAGTTCTTC. Looking up the rest from reference TRBV7-2 and TRBJ2-1 gives the full variable domain: GAGVSQSPSNKVTEKGKDVELRCDPISGHTALYWYRQSLGQGLEFLIYFQGNSAPDKSGLPSDRFSAERTGGSVSTLTIQRTQQEDSAVYLCASSLGLAGPWKFFGPGTRLTVL.

This chain uses TRBV2 with TRBJ2-3; D call uncertain. The germline gives CDR1 SNHLY, CDR2 FYNNEI. V was clipped by 10 bases and J by 2 bases, with 4 bases between them. This CDR3 spans 10 amino acids. The CDR3 bases are TGTGCCACCTTCACAGATACGCAGTATTTT. This translates into CATFTDTQYF.

The chain combines TRBV5-6 with TRBJ2-5; the match to TRBD1 covers 7 bases. Trimming at V came to 2 bases and at J to 7 bases, leaving 11 bases not matched to a gene. This CDR3 is 15 amino acids long. Germline loops: CDR1 SGHDT, CDR2 YYEEEE. The CDR3 DNA reads TGTGCCAGCAGCTTTAATCCGGGACAGCCTAGGACCCAGTACTTC. It codes for CASSFNPGQPRTQYF. Drawing the rest from reference TRBV5-6 and TRBJ2-5, the complete variable domain is DAGVTQSPTHLIKTRGQQVTLRCSPKSGHDTVSWYQQALGQGPQFIFQYYEEEERQRGNFPDRFSGHQFPNYSSELNVNALLLGDSALYLCASSFNPGQPRTQYFGPGTRLLVL.

The chain uses TRBV15 and TRBJ2-2, with a tentative D call TRBD2 (6 bases). Germline lookup yields CDR1 LNHNV and CDR2 YYDKDF (reference sequence). CDR3 length: 16 amino acids. V gave up 4 bases and J gave up 4 bases, with 16 bases separating them. The CDR3: CATSNGPWGVTGELFF. The CDR3 region has the DNA TGTGCCACCAGCAATGGCCCATGGGGGGTCACCGGGGAGCTGTTTTTT.

The chain employs TRBV28 and TRBJ1-3, with 7 nucleotides matching TRBD1. The CDR3 has 15 residues. Germline V lookup: CDR1 MDHEN, CDR2 SYDVKM. The V segment lost 5 bases and the J segment 8 bases; nucleotides outside the gene matches: 12. CDR3 protein: CASSPPRTGLDTIYF. The CDR3, as DNA: TGTGCCAGCAGTCCTCCCAGGACAGGTCTCGACACCATATATTTT.

The V call is TRBV4-1, the J call TRBJ2-2; 11 bases map to TRBD2. The CDR3 sequence is 17 residues long. Germline trimming cut 5 bases from V and 1 base from J; bases unmatched to any gene: 6. Looked up from germline, CDR1 is MGHRA and CDR2 is YSYEKL. DNA of the CDR3: TGCGCCAGCAGCGGGTTAGCGGGGGGGCGGAACACCGGGGAGCTGTTTTTT. This translates into CASSGLAGGRNTGELFF.

The chain recombines TRBV2 with TRBJ2-2; 11 positions match TRBD2. The CDR3 covers 13 residues. Germline V gives CDR1 SNHLY, CDR2 FYNNEI. J gave up 5 bases and V 10 bases, and 3 bases lay outside the gene matches. CDR3 nucleotide sequence: TGTGCCACGACTAGCGGGGAGACCGGGGAGCTGTTTTTT. It yields the protein CATTSGETGELFF.

The CDR3 protein is CASSQQGYEKLFF. The CDR3 DNA reads as TGTGCCAGCAGCCAACAGGGGTATGAAAAACTGTTTTTT. The chain couples TRBV3-1 (or the pseudogene TRBV3-2) to TRBJ1-4; perhaps TRBD1 as D (6 bases). This CDR3 comprises 13 residues. With 2 bases removed from V and 6 bases from J, the gap between germline ends came to 7 bases. The germline V gene encodes CDR1 LGHDT and CDR2 YNNKEL (reference sequence).

The chain has TRBV5-4 and TRBJ2-7, with 8 nucleotides matching TRBD2. The CDR3 length is 17 residues. The ends lost 4 bases at V and 0 bases at J; junction bases unmatched: 12. Per germline, CDR1 SGHNT and CDR2 YYREEE (reference sequence). CDR3 nucleotide sequence: TGTGCCAGCAGCCCGGGGGGGGCGCCCAAGAGCTCCTACGAGCAGTACTTC. Translating it yields CASSPGGAPKSSYEQYF.

The gene calls are TRBV5-1 and TRBJ1-3; D not resolved. The V end lost 6 bases, the J end lost 0 bases, and 4 bases lay between the germline ends. Germline CDR1 SGHRS, CDR2 YFSETQ. This CDR3 has 12 amino acids. The CDR3 region has the DNA TGCGCCAGCACTAGCTCTGGAAACACCATATATTTT. As protein: CASTSSGNTIYF.

The V call is TRBV18, the J call TRBJ1-5; the match to TRBD1 covers 9 bases. From germline, CDR1 is KGHSH and CDR2 LQKENI. The CDR3 length is 15 residues. Losses at the gene ends were 3 bases for V and 5 bases for J; bases not matched to a gene: 5. The CDR3 DNA follows: TGTGCCAGCTCACCGGTGACAGGGGGAGATCAGCCCCAGCATTTT. Translating it yields CASSPVTGGDQPQHF.

This clone was observed a few times. V usage is TRBV10-3 and J usage is TRBJ1-1; the D is unclear. The V end was cut by 1 base, the J end by 11 bases, with 11 bases between. Germline CDR1 is ENHRY and CDR2 is SYGVKD. The CDR3 spans 12 residues. The DNA for the CDR3 is TGTGCCATCAGTGAGTATGAGGGATGGGCTTTCTTT. Translated, it gives CAISEYEGWAFF.